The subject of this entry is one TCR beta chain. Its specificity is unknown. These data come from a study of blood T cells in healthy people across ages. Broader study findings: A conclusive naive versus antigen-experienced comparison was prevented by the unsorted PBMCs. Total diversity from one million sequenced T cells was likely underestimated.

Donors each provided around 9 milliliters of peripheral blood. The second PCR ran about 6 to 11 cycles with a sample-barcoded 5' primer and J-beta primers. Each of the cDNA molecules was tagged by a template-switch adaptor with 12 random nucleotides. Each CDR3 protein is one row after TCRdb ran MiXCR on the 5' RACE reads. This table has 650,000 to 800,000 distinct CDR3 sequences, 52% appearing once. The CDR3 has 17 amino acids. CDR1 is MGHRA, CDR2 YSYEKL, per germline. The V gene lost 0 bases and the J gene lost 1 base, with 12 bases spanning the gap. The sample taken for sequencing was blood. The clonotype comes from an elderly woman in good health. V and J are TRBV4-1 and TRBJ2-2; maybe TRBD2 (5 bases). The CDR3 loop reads CASSQDQKRKNTGELFF. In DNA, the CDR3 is TGCGCCAGCAGCCAAGATCAAAAGCGGAAGAACACCGGGGAGCTGTTTTTT.